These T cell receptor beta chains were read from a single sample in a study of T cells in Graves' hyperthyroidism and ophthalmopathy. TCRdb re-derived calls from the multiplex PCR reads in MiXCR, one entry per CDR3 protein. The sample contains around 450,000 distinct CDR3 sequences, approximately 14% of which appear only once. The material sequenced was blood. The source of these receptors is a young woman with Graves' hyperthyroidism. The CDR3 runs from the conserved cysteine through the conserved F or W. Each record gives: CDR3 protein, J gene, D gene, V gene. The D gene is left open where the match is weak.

cdr3_aa: CASSLTNSPYNEQFF
j_call: TRBJ2-1
d_call: NA
v_call: TRBV5-1

cdr3_aa: CASTRRRQGNQPQHF
j_call: TRBJ1-5
d_call: NA
v_call: TRBV19

cdr3_aa: CASSRQMTSGRVNEQFF
j_call: TRBJ2-1
d_call: TRBD2
v_call: TRBV7-2

cdr3_aa: CASSDMGSRFQETQYF
j_call: TRBJ2-5
d_call: NA
v_call: TRBV25-1

cdr3_aa: CASSFGRLTGELFF
j_call: TRBJ2-2
d_call: TRBD2
v_call: TRBV7-8

cdr3_aa: CASRYGSNQPQHF
j_call: TRBJ1-5
d_call: NA
v_call: TRBV2

cdr3_aa: CASKRPGLMETQYF
j_call: TRBJ2-5
d_call: NA
v_call: TRBV27

cdr3_aa: CASSPPGAGYGYTF
j_call: TRBJ1-2
d_call: NA
v_call: TRBV5-1

cdr3_aa: CSARAGPIMGAFF
j_call: TRBJ1-1
d_call: NA
v_call: TRBV20-1

cdr3_aa: CATSAKSTGAADTQYF
j_call: TRBJ2-3
d_call: TRBD1
v_call: TRBV24-1